This record looks at one T cell receptor beta chain sequence and its context. These data belong to a study of blood T cell repertoires in COVID-19. Study overall: Whether acute or convalescent, the COVID-19 samples came from the United States, Italy and Spain. Sample material is recorded as cDNA or gDNA derived from T cells, B-cell-depleted T cells, or PBMCs.

Clones were sequenced by immunoSEQ multiplex PCR, and TCRdb holds only the in-frame ones, with some missing. Among around 110,000 clones, about three quarters were seen once, and the ten largest hold approximately 4.3%. V was clipped by 5 bases and J by 3 bases; unmatched bases: 8. Germline lookup yields CDR1 KGHDR and CDR2 SFDVKD. The CDR3 has 17 amino acids. This receptor was identified in a man aged 70 or older with acute or convalescent COVID-19. The V call is TRBV24-1, the J call TRBJ2-3; 12 bases match TRBD2. Sample: peripheral blood. CDR3 sequence reads: CATSAPLGTSGTDTQYF. DNA for the CDR3: TGTGCCACCAGTGCGCCCCTCGGGACTAGCGGGACAGATACGCAGTATTTT.